The next 4 T cell receptor beta chains were all read from a single sample in a study of beta chain features in type 1 diabetes. All of the isolated RNA was reverse transcribed, so expressed TCRB transcripts were sequenced. TCRdb's copy holds only in-frame clones and misses some; the assay was immunoSEQ multiplex PCR. The profile shows over 500,000 clones, around 16% of them singletons. Sequences were obtained from naive CD4+ T cells from blood. The receptors were sampled from a man younger than 35 in good health.

This clone has just a few counts. This chain uses TRBV19 with TRBJ1-1, with a tentative D call TRBD1 (5 bases). This CDR3 comprises 13 residues. CDR1 and CDR2 (germline): LNHDA, SQIVND (reference sequence). Trimming took off 8 bases at V and 1 base at J, with 11 bases between the two ends. This CDR3 reads CASLRGRNTEAFF. The CDR3 DNA reads as TGTGCCAGTTTGAGGGGCAGGAACACTGAAGCTTTCTTT. The full variable domain, its missing parts supplied by reference TRBV19 and TRBJ1-1, is DGGITQSPKYLFRKEGQNVTLSCEQNLNHDAMYWYRQDPGQGLRLIYYSQIVNDFQKGDIAEGYSVSREKKESFPLTVTSAQKNPTAFYLCASLRGRNTEAFFGQGTRLTVV.

In this sample, this clone turned up a few times. Different DNA sequences within this sample yield the same CDR3. This chain joins TRBV6-5 and TRBJ1-4; 9 positions agree with TRBD1. Germline V gene data show CDR1 as MNHEY and CDR2 as SVGAGI. The J segment lost 7 bases and the V segment lost 0 bases, leaving 3 bases of the junction unmatched. The CDR3 consists of 15 residues. CDR3 DNA: TGTGCCAGCAGTTACTCGGGACAGGGTGGTGAAAAACTGTTTTTT. It is translated as CASSYSGQGGEKLFF.

This chain links TRBV19 with TRBJ2-7; no clear D gene. Trimming stripped 1 base from V and 6 bases from J, with 16 bases between. The V gene's germline CDR1 is LNHDA and CDR2 SQIVND (reference sequence). This CDR3 contains 15 residues. The CDR3 here is CASSIGLVYAGEQYF. The CDR3 DNA follows: TGTGCCAGTAGTATAGGGCTAGTTTATGCAGGCGAGCAGTACTTC.

The sample holds a few counts of this clone. The rearrangement links TRBV27 to TRBJ1-2, with D maybe TRBD1 (5 bases). CDR1 is MNHEY and CDR2 is SMNVEV in the germline V gene (reference sequence). The CDR3 has 15 amino acids. Deletions cut 4 bases from V and 4 bases from J, with 16 bases between. The CDR3 loop reads CASSSGGKLRYGYTF. DNA for the CDR3: TGTGCCAGCAGTTCCGGGGGAAAACTTCGCTATGGCTACACCTTC.